A single sample is the source of the 25 T cell receptor beta chains below, sequenced in a study of siplizumab effects on memory and regulatory T cells. Using immunoSEQ multiplex PCR, the repertoire was profiled, and TCRdb retains in-frame clones only, with some absent. The sample consists of approximately 110,000 clones, just over 90% of them appearing once. The specimen sequenced was CD4+ T cells sorted from blood. These receptors were taken from a human donor in good health.

J is TRBJ2-3 and V is TRBV9; TRBD2 matches 10 bases. CDR1 and CDR2 (germline): SGDLS, YYNGEE. Trimming at V came to 4 bases and at J to 0 bases, leaving 5 bases not matched to a gene. CDR3 length: 16 residues. The CDR3 coding sequence is TGTGCCAGCAGCCCGAGGACTAGCGGTAGCACAGATACGCAGTATTTT. This encodes CASSPRTSGSTDTQYF.

This sequence joins TRBV6-1 and TRBJ2-7, with D perhaps matching TRBD1 (6 bases). V lost 6 bases and J 1 base, leaving 16 bases between the germline ends. This CDR3 comprises 15 residues. The germline V gene encodes CDR1 MNHNS and CDR2 SASEGT. The CDR3 DNA reads as TGTGCCAGCAGACGACCCCCGGGACAATCCTACGAGCAGTACTTC. It encodes CASRRPPGQSYEQYF.

V gene TRBV7-9 combines with J gene TRBJ1-1; possible D gene TRBD1, 6 bases. Germline values: CDR1 SEHNR, CDR2 FQNEAQ (reference sequence). The CDR3 loop spans 14 amino acids. V gave up 4 bases and J gave up 1 base, with 10 bases separating them. The CDR3 sequence is CASSYTGKNTEAFF. The CDR3, as DNA: TGTGCCAGCAGCTACACAGGGAAGAACACTGAAGCTTTCTTT.

The genes are TRBV5-4 and TRBJ1-5; 10 nucleotides align to TRBD1. With V trimmed by 4 bases and J by 5 bases, 3 bases remained unmatched. This CDR3 is 14 amino acids long. Germline V CDR1 and CDR2: SGHNT, YYREEE (reference sequence). The CDR3 bases are TGTGCCAGCAGCGTTGGGACAGGGGATCAGCCCCAGCATTTT. Translating it yields CASSVGTGDQPQHF.

The CDR3 region is CASSLKHSNTEAFF. Here the CDR3 DNA reads TGTGCCAGCAGCCTTAAGCACAGTAACACTGAAGCTTTCTTT. The chain uses TRBV14 and TRBJ1-1; D unclear. CDR1 and CDR2 (germline): SGHDN, FVKESK. Trimming shortened V by 4 bases and J by 2 bases, and 11 bases separated the two germline ends. CDR3 length: 14 amino acids.

The chain links TRBV7-2 to TRBJ2-4, with 7 positions matching TRBD2. This CDR3 has 16 amino acids. CDR1 SGHTA and CDR2 FQGNSA come from the germline V gene. The J segment lost 0 bases and the V segment lost 1 base, leaving 3 bases of the junction unmatched. Here the CDR3 reads CASSLVLAVAKNIQYF. DNA for the CDR3: TGTGCCAGCAGCTTAGTTCTAGCGGTAGCCAAAAACATTCAGTACTTC.

The rearrangement links TRBV19 to TRBJ2-5, with TRBD1 as a possible D gene (5 bases). CDR3 length: 14 amino acids. CDR1 is LNHDA, CDR2 SQIVND, per germline (reference sequence). Trimming removed 2 bases at V and 5 bases at J, with 12 bases between. The CDR3 coding sequence is TGTGCCAGTAGTATACAGGGTTCGGTTGAGACCCAGTACTTC. This sequence encodes CASSIQGSVETQYF.

The chain combines TRBV7-2 with TRBJ2-5; weak D call: TRBD2 (7 bases). Germline CDR1 and CDR2: SGHTA and FQGNSA. The CDR3 sequence is 14 residues long. V was clipped by 5 bases and J by 4 bases, with 14 bases between them. CDR3 coding DNA: TGTGCCAGCAGCCGTCGGGGGGCACCAGAGACCCAGTACTTC. This gives the protein CASSRRGAPETQYF.

This chain uses TRBV25-1 with TRBJ1-1, with a tentative D call TRBD1 (5 bases). The germline V gene encodes CDR1 MGHDK and CDR2 SYGVNS. V was cut by 3 bases and J by 0 bases, with 14 bases left in between. CDR3 length: 16 amino acids. CDR3 coding DNA: TGTGCCAGCAGTGACGCCCAAAGGGGCATGAACACTGAAGCTTTCTTT. As protein: CASSDAQRGMNTEAFF. Full variable domain (rest looked up from reference TRBV25-1 and TRBJ1-1): EADIYQTPRYLVIGTGKKITLECSQTMGHDKMYWYQQDPGMELHLIHYSYGVNSTEKGDLSSESTVSRIRTEHFPLTLESARPSHTSQYLCASSDAQRGMNTEAFFGQGTRLTVV.

The chain employs TRBV7-2 and TRBJ1-6; D gene unclear. Germline values: CDR1 SGHTA, CDR2 FQGNSA. The CDR3 is 14 amino acids. Trimming left V 1 base short and J 14 bases short, with 15 bases between. The CDR3 here is CASSLDSRRRALHF. The DNA of the CDR3 is TGTGCCAGCAGCTTAGACTCGCGCCGAAGAGCCCTCCACTTT.

In its sample, this clone was seen once. The chain links TRBV25-1 to TRBJ1-5, with 7 bases identical to TRBD1. In germline, CDR1 is MGHDK, CDR2 SYGVNS. CDR3 size: 15 residues. Losses at the gene ends were 7 bases for V and 6 bases for J; bases not matched to a gene: 12. CDR3 DNA: TGTGCCAGCACTCCTAAGGGGGCGGTTGGTCAGCCCCAGCATTTT. Translating it yields CASTPKGAVGQPQHF.

The chain recombines TRBV6-5 with TRBJ1-2, with 7 nucleotides matching TRBD1. This CDR3 spans 15 amino acids. V gave up 0 bases and J gave up 5 bases; unmatched junction bases: 6. The germline V gene has CDR1 MNHEY and CDR2 SVGAGI. CDR3 sequence: CASSYSYRGAYGYTF. CDR3 DNA sequence: TGTGCCAGCAGTTACTCATACAGGGGTGCGTATGGCTACACCTTC.

This rearrangement joins TRBV4-1 to TRBJ2-5; 12 bases agree with TRBD2. Germline V CDR1 and CDR2: MGHRA, YSYEKL. The CDR3 is 15 amino acids. V shed 3 bases and J 4 bases; nucleotides not matched to a gene: 3. CDR3 coding DNA: TGCGCCAGCAGCCATCTAGCGGGGGGGCTAGAGACCCAGTACTTC. Translation: CASSHLAGGLETQYF.

The sample holds one count of this clone. The J gene is TRBJ1-5, the V gene TRBV6-4; D is uncertain. CDR1 is MRHNA, CDR2 SNTAGT, per germline. Trimming left V 3 bases short and J 6 bases short, with 15 bases between. This CDR3 comprises 15 residues. The DNA of the CDR3 is TGTGCCAGCAGTGAAGGACCTTCGGTGGGTCAGCCCCAGCATTTT. It specifies CASSEGPSVGQPQHF.

The chain uses TRBV28 and TRBJ2-6, with D uncertain. This CDR3 is 16 amino acids long. Deletions cut 2 bases from V and 0 bases from J, with 8 bases between. Per the germline V gene, CDR1 is MDHEN and CDR2 is SYDVKM. CDR3 DNA sequence: TGTGCCAGCAGTTTACTCCGGAGCTCTGGGGCCAACGTCCTGACTTTC. This encodes CASSLLRSSGANVLTF.

This rearrangement joins TRBV5-1 to TRBJ1-6, with D possibly matching TRBD1 (6 bases). CDR1 is SGHRS, CDR2 YFSETQ, per germline. The CDR3 runs 15 residues. Trimming stripped 6 bases from V and 0 bases from J, with 10 bases between. This chain's CDR3 is CASTQGISYNSPLHF. The CDR3 DNA reads as TGCGCCAGCACGCAGGGGATCTCCTATAATTCACCCCTCCACTTT.

The chain couples TRBV6-4 to TRBJ2-3; 14 bases map to TRBD2. The CDR3 is 15 residues long. Germline V CDR1 and CDR2: MRHNA, SNTAGT. Trimming cost V 6 bases and J 7 bases; bases outside gene matches: 6. The chain's CDR3 is CASSRLAGGPNTQYF. CDR3 DNA: TGTGCCAGCAGCCGACTAGCGGGAGGGCCAAATACGCAGTATTTT.

This sequence joins TRBV4-1 and TRBJ2-3; 11 nucleotides align to TRBD2. The CDR3 covers 14 residues. In germline, CDR1 is MGHRA, CDR2 YSYEKL. The trim removed 2 bases at V and 5 bases at J, leaving 0 bases unmatched. The CDR3 region has the DNA TGCGCCAGCAGCCAAACTAGCGGGAGAGATACGCAGTATTTT. Protein: CASSQTSGRDTQYF.

The chain carries TRBV19 and TRBJ2-3; D gene uncertain. This CDR3 spans 15 amino acids. Germline V gene sequence: CDR1 LNHDA, CDR2 SQIVND (reference sequence). V was cut by 3 bases and J by 0 bases, with 10 bases left in between. The CDR3 sequence: CASSIIGASTDTQYF. DNA of the CDR3: TGTGCCAGTAGTATTATCGGAGCTAGCACAGATACGCAGTATTTT.

The chain employs TRBV5-1 and TRBJ2-7; D is perhaps TRBD1 (6 bases). The CDR3 runs 12 residues. CDR1 and CDR2 (germline): SGHRS, YFSETQ. Trimming stripped 9 bases from V and 4 bases from J, with 14 bases between. The CDR3 reads CAIPGQTYEQYF. CDR3 in DNA: TGCGCCATCCCGGGACAAACGTACGAGCAGTACTTC. The whole variable domain, filled in from reference TRBV5-1 and TRBJ2-7, reads KAGVTQTPRYLIKTRGQQVTLSCSPISGHRSVSWYQQTPGQGLQFLFEYFSETQRNKGNFPGRFSGRQFSNSRSEMNVSTLELGDSALYLCAIPGQTYEQYFGPGTRLTVT.

The CDR3 is CASSLKTAGAQETQYF. For the CDR3, the DNA is TGTGCCAGCAGCTTAAAAACAGCGGGGGCCCAAGAGACCCAGTACTTC. The V gene is TRBV7-9, the J gene TRBJ2-5; 8 bases fit TRBD2. Germline loops: CDR1 SEHNR, CDR2 FQNEAQ (reference sequence). The CDR3 has 16 residues. J was trimmed by 1 base and V by 2 bases; bases with no gene match: 6.

This sequence joins TRBV7-2 and TRBJ2-3; 7 bases agree with TRBD2. With V trimmed by 5 bases and J by 2 bases, 4 bases remained unmatched. The germline CDR1 and CDR2 sequences are SGHTA and FQGNSA. The CDR3 spans 14 residues. The CDR3 is CASSQGLNTDTQYF. In DNA, the CDR3 is TGTGCCAGCAGCCAGGGACTAAACACAGATACGCAGTATTTT.

The CDR3: CASSPRGTNEKLFF. The CDR3 DNA reads as TGTGCCAGCTCACCACGCGGGACTAATGAAAAACTGTTTTTT. The chain links TRBV18 to TRBJ1-4; no clear D gene. CDR1 KGHSH and CDR2 LQKENI come from the germline V gene. CDR3 size: 14 residues. Trimming left V 1 base short and J 2 bases short, with 5 bases between.

This clone was detected a few times. The J gene is TRBJ1-1, the V gene TRBV5-1, with 8 bases fitting TRBD1. There are 14 residues in the CDR3. Looked up from germline, CDR1 is SGHRS and CDR2 is YFSETQ. The trim removed 3 bases at V and 5 bases at J, leaving 6 bases unmatched. The CDR3 here is CASSYDRGGTEAFF. The CDR3 bases are TGCGCCAGCAGCTATGACAGGGGAGGGACTGAAGCTTTCTTT.

The rearrangement joins TRBV7-9 to TRBJ2-3; unclear D gene. The CDR3 runs to 15 residues. V was clipped by 1 base and J by 7 bases, with 15 bases between them. Germline V gene lookup returns CDR1 SEHNR and CDR2 FQNEAQ (reference sequence). The DNA for the CDR3 is TGTGCCAGCAGCTTAGAGAATGTTGTTTCTCATACGCAGTATTTT. Its translation is CASSLENVVSHTQYF.